This TCR beta chain was observed in a study of PD-1 blockade in classical Hodgkin lymphoma. Overall study results and limits: Nivolumab initiated under 1 year post-ASCT led to patient exclusion. While CD8+ TCR diversity did not rise significantly by C4D1, CD4+ TCR diversity did.

Germline CDR1 and CDR2: LNHNV and YYDKDF (reference sequence). The V and J ends lost 3 bases and 0 bases respectively, with 24 bases between them. The CDR3 length is 20 residues. Repertoires were generated with immunoSEQ multiplex PCR, while TCRdb's copy carries only in-frame clones and drops some. Here the sample spans 46,000 or so clones, around 81% being singletons. Brentuximab vedotin exposure varied among the patients, all of whom had relapsed after autologous stem cell transplantation. Complete response, partial response or progressive disease was recorded as best response. On this clone itself: The target antigen is unknown.

Specimen: peripheral blood mononuclear cells (PBMCs), collected before the second cycle of nivolumab. This rearrangement joins TRBV15 to TRBJ2-4; D assignment may be TRBD1 or TRBD2 (6 bases each). The receptor's source is a human donor with classical Hodgkin lymphoma. The CDR3 DNA is TGTGCCACCAGCAGGGATAGGGCCGTGGGGGGCTGGCTAGCCAAAAACATTCAGTACTTC. Translating gives CATSRDRAVGGWLAKNIQYF.